Sequencing of this TCR beta chain was carried out in a study of a mutant IDH1 vaccine in newly diagnosed glioma. As to time point: baseline, week 1 (first vaccination visit). Treatment given: pre-vaccination baseline after standard-of-care therapy. Trimming shortened V by 2 bases and J by 0 bases, and 7 bases separated the two germline ends. CDR1 is SEHNR and CDR2 is FQNEAQ in the germline V gene (reference sequence). The CDR3 totals 14 residues. TCRdb's copy holds only in-frame clones and misses some; the assay was immunoSEQ multiplex PCR. This sample has some 23,000 clones; 85% to 95% occur once, and the top ten carry 1% to 1.5%.

The genes are TRBV7-9 and TRBJ1-1; D remains unclear. This sequence originates from a man aged 35-49 years with glioma. Source: PBMCs, taken from a glioma patient treated with radiotherapy, temozolomide or both. For the CDR3, the DNA is TGTGCCAGCAGCTTATCCAGATTGAACACTGAAGCTTTCTTT. Translating it yields CASSLSRLNTEAFF.